A selection of T cell receptor beta chains follows, all from one sample in a study of vaccination and CD4 T cells after COVID-19. Their antigens remain unidentified. TCRdb fed the PCR reads into MiXCR, producing one record per CDR3 protein. The sample includes about 19,000 distinct CDR3 sequences, around 48% seen only once; the top ten take about 4%. The source material was CD4+ T cells from blood, cultured in vitro. Receptor source: a human donor who had recovered from COVID-19. Each CDR3 is given with its conserved first and last residue. The D gene is left open where the match is weak.

cdr3_length v_call d_call cdr3_aa
14 TRBV6-5 - CASSSFKLGYEQYF
16 TRBV7-2 TRBD2 CASSPGGLAVAGTQYF
15 TRBV6-2/TRBV6-3 TRBD2 CASSYLAGVRNEQFF
15 TRBV27 - CASSPAGAGNTEAFF
13 TRBV30 TRBD1 CAWSGDRGSPLHF
15 TRBV12-3/TRBV12-4 TRBD1 CASSPGGTGRQPQHF
14 TRBV11-2 - CASSLGGRNTEAFF
15 TRBV6-2/TRBV6-3 TRBD1 CASSYSQGAGTEAFF
15 TRBV28 - CASNTRAAGNTEAFF
14 TRBV12-3/TRBV12-4 - CASSLSFGHSPLHF
17 TRBV4-1 TRBD2 CASSHGTSYYSTDTQYF
14 TRBV25-1 TRBD1 CASRMGQGNSPLHF
14 TRBV19 TRBD1 CASSKGARNTEAFF
12 TRBV19 - CATRGDRSIYTF
13 TRBV6-1 - CASSPSTLETQYF
14 TRBV20-1 - CSAKEGQNSYEQYF
16 TRBV12-5 - CASGLVETRGNQPQHF
14 TRBV12-3/TRBV12-4 - CASRGGGMGSPLHF
15 TRBV7-2 TRBD2 CASSLAASGAYEQYF
15 TRBV4-2 - CASSQVVRQSYGYTF
15 TRBV20-1 TRBD1 CSARDLDRGRGGLFF
17 TRBV19 TRBD1 CASTTFFQGGSNQPQHF
15 TRBV20-1 - CSASGRGSGANVLTF
13 TRBV27 - CASSLGGDAGYTF
12 TRBV29-1 - CSGDPGYNEQFF
13 TRBV24-1 - CATSGQPNTEAFF
14 TRBV28 TRBD1 CASRVDRVNSPLHF
16 TRBV20-1 TRBD1 CSARASTGTGGGKLFF
14 TRBV6-5 - CASSYGAQPYGYTF
16 TRBV4-2 - CASSQDWQLTADTQYF
17 TRBV19 TRBD1 CASSVRGTGGANQPQHF
16 TRBV6-2/TRBV6-3 - CASSRPGSDLNYGYTF
15 TRBV12-3/TRBV12-4 TRBD1 CASSFRQGSGQPQHF
13 TRBV6-2/TRBV6-3 - CASSYRTATEAFF
11 TRBV5-4 TRBD2 CASSGGDEQFF
14 TRBV7-9 TRBD1 CASSLDRGREKLFF
15 TRBV19 TRBD1 CASSTGTGAGQPQHF
11 TRBV19 - CATKGSLRQFF
16 TRBV6-2/TRBV6-3 - CASSSLRGRPTGELFF
14 TRBV7-2 - CASSLGGLGEKLFF
12 TRBV11-3 - CASSLVESPLHF
12 TRBV20-1 TRBD1 CSAEDREYEQYF
15 TRBV20-1 - CSARFNGGVNEKLFF
15 TRBV6-1 - CASSSPKRGNTEAFF
16 TRBV24-1 - CATSDFLNRRGTEAFF
16 TRBV6-1 - CADRPGRRGAPYGYTF
18 TRBV12-3/TRBV12-4 TRBD1 CASSLATWTGGSYQPQHF
15 TRBV27 - CASSSRLNGANVLTF
17 TRBV7-2 - CASSLVFGGANTGELFF
12 TRBV24-1 - CATSQPPGTQYF
13 TRBV24-1 - CATSQTATGTQYF
14 TRBV6-1 - CASSRAGSQETQYF
11 TRBV28 - CASVREGGYTF
14 TRBV5-1 TRBD1 CASASLTGVDEQYF
18 TRBV19 TRBD1 CASTATGTGGLHNYGYTF
18 TRBV6-1 TRBD1 CASGWKTGDLHSGNTIYF
14 TRBV11-2 TRBD1 CASSSGQGARTQYF